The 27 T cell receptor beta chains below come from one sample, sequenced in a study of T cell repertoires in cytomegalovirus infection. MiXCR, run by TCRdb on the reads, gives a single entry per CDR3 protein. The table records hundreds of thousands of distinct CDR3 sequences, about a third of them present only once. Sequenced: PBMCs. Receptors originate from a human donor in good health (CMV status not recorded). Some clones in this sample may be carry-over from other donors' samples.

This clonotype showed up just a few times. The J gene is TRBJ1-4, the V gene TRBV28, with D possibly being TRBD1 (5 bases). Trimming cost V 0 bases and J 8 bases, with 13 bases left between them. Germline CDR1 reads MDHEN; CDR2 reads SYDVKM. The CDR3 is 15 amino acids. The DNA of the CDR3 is TGTGCCAGCAGTTTATGGGGGCCGGGCGGGGAAAAACTGTTTTTT. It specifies CASSLWGPGGEKLFF.

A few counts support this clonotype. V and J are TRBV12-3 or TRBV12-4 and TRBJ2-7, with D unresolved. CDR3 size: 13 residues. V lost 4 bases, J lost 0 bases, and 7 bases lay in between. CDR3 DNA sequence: TGTGCCAGCAGTTCGACTCACTCCTACGAGCAGTACTTC. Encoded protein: CASSSTHSYEQYF.

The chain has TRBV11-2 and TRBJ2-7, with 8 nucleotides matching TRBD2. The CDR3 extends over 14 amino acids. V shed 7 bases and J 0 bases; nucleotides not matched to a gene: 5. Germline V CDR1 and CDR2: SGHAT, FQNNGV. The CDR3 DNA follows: TGTGCCAGCACGGCGGGGGGACGCTCCTACGAGCAGTACTTC. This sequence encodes CASTAGGRSYEQYF.

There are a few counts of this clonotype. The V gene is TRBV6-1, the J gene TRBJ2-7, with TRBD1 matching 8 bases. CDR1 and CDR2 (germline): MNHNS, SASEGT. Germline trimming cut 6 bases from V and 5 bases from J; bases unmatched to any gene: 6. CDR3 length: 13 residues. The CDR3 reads CASSDRGIHEQYF. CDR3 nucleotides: TGTGCCAGCAGCGACAGGGGTATCCACGAGCAGTACTTC.

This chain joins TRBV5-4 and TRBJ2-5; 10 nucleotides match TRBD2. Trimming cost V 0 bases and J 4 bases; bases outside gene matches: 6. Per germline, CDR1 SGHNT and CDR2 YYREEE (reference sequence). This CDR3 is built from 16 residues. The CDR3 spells CASSLAASGRPETQYF. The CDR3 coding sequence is TGTGCCAGCAGCTTGGCCGCTAGCGGGAGACCAGAGACCCAGTACTTC.

The DNA of the CDR3 is TGTGCCAGCAGTTTCCCACCAGGGACTAGCGGGGGCCGTGGCACAGATACGCAGTATTTT. As protein: CASSFPPGTSGGRGTDTQYF. The gene calls are TRBV28 and TRBJ2-3, with TRBD2 matching over 14 bases. Germline V gene lookup returns CDR1 MDHEN and CDR2 SYDVKM. The CDR3 spans 20 residues. V trimming: 3 bases; J trimming: 1 base; junction bases outside the gene matches: 12. The full variable domain, in which reference TRBV28 and TRBJ2-3 provide the parts outside the CDR3, is DVKVTQSSRYLVKRTGEKVFLECVQDMDHENMFWYRQDPGLGLRLIYFSYDVKMKEKGDIPEGYSVSREKKERFSLILESASTNQTSMYLCASSFPPGTSGGRGTDTQYFGPGTRLTVL.

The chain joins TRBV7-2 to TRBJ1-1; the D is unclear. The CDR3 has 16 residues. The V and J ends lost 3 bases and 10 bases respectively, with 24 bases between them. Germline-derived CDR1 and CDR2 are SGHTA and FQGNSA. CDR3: CASSFRYSVPGVAAFF. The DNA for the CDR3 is TGTGCCAGCAGCTTCCGTTATTCCGTCCCCGGGGTGGCAGCTTTCTTT.

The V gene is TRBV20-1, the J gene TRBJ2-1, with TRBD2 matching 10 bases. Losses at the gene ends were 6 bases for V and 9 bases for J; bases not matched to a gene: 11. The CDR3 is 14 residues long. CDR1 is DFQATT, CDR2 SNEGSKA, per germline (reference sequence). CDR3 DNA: TGCAGTGCCAGGGGGCTAGCGGGAGTGATTGAGCAGTTCTTC. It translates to CSARGLAGVIEQFF.

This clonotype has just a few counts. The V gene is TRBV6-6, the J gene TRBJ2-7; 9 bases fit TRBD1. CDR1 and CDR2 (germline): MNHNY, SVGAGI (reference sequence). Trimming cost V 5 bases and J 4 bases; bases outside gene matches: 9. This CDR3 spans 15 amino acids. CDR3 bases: TGTGCCAGCAGTGCGCTACAGGGGGCCCGATACGAGCAGTACTTC. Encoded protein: CASSALQGARYEQYF.

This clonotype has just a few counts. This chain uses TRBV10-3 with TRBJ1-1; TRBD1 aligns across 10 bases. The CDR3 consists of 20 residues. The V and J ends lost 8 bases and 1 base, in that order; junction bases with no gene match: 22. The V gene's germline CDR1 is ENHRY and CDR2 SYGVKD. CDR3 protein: CAIGKPDRGRRGSGNTEAFF. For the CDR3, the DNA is TGTGCCATCGGGAAACCTGACAGGGGGCGAAGGGGTAGCGGGAACACTGAAGCTTTCTTT.

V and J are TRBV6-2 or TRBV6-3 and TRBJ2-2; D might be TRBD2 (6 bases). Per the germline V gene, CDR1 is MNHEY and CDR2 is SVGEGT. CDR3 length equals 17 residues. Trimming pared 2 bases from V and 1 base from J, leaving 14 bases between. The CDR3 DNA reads TGTGCCAGCAGTTACCGGAGGGGCGCGGTGAACACCGGGGAGCTGTTTTTT. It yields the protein CASSYRRGAVNTGELFF.

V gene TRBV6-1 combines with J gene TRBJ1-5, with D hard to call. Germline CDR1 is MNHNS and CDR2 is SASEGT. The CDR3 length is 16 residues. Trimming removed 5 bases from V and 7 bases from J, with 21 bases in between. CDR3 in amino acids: CASSPPAYSREQPQHF. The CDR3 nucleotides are TGTGCCAGCAGTCCCCCCGCTTACAGTAGGGAGCAGCCCCAGCATTTT.

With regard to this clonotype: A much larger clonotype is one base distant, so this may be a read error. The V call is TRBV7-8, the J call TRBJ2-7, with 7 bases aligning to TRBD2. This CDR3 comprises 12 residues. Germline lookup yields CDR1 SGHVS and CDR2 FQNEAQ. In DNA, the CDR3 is TGTCCCAGCAGCCCAGGACTAGACGAGCAGTACTTC. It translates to CPSSPGLDEQYF.

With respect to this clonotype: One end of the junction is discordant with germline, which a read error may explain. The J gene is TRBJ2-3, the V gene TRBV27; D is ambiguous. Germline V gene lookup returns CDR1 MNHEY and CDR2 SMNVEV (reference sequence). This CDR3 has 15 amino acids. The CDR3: CANSFGTSSTDTQYF. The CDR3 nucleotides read TGTGCCAACAGTTTTGGCACCTCTAGCACAGATACGCAGTATTTT.

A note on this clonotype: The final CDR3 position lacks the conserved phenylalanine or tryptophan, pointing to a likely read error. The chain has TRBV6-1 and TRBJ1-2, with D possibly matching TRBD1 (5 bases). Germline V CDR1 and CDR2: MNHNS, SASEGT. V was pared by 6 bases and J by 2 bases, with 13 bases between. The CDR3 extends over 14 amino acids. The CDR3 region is CASRPGGINYGYTL. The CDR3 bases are TGTGCCAGCAGGCCCGGGGGGATCAACTATGGCTACACCTTA.

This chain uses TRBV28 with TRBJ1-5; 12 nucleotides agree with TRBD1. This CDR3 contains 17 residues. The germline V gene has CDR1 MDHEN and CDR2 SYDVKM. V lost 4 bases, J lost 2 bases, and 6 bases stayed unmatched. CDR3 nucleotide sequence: TGTGCCAGCAGTTCCGGGACAGGGGGCAATGGCAATCAGCCCCAGCATTTT. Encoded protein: CASSSGTGGNGNQPQHF.

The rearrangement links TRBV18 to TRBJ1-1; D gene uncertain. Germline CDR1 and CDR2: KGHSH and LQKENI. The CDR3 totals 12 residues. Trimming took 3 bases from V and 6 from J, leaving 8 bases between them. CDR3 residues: CASSPLEAEAFF. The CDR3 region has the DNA TGTGCCAGCTCACCCCTTGAGGCTGAAGCTTTCTTT. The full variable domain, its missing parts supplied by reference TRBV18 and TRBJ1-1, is NAGVMQNPRHLVRRRGQEARLRCSPMKGHSHVYWYRQLPEEGLKFMVYLQKENIIDESGMPKERFSAEFPKEGPSILRIQQVVRGDSAAYFCASSPLEAEAFFGQGTRLTVV.

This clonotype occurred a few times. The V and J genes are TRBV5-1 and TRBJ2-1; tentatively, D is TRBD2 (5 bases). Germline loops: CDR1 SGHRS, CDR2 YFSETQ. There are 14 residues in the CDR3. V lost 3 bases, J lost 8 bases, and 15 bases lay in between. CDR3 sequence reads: CASSWSGRGDEQFF. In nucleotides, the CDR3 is TGCGCCAGCAGCTGGTCCGGACGGGGAGATGAGCAGTTCTTC.

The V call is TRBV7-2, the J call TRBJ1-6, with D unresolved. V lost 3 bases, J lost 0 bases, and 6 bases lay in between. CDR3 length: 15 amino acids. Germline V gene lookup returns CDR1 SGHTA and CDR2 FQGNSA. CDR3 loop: CASSFHSSYNSPLHF. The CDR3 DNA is TGTGCCAGCAGCTTTCACAGCTCCTATAATTCACCCCTCCACTTT.

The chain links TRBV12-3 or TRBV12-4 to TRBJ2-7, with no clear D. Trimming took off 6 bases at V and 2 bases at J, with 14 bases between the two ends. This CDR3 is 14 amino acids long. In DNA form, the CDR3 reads TGTGCCAGCAGCTCAGGCCGCTTAACCTACGAGCAGTACTTC. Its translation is CASSSGRLTYEQYF.

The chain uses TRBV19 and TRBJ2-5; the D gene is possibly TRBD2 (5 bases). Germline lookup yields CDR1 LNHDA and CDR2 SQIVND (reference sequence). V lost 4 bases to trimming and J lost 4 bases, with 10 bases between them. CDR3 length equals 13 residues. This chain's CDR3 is CASSNAGGETQYF. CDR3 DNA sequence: TGTGCCAGTAGTAACGCGGGCGGAGAGACCCAGTACTTC.

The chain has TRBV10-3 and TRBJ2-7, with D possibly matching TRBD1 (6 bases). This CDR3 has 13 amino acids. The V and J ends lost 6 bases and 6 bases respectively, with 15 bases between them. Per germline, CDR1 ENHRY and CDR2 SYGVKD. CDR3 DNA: TGTGCCATCAGCCAAAGGGCAGGGGCCGAGCAGTACTTC. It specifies CAISQRAGAEQYF.

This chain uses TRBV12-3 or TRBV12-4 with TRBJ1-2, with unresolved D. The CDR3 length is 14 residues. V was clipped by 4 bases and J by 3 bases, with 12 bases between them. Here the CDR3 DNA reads TGTGCCAGCAGTTGGAGGGCGGAGGACTATGGCTACACCTTC. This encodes CASSWRAEDYGYTF.

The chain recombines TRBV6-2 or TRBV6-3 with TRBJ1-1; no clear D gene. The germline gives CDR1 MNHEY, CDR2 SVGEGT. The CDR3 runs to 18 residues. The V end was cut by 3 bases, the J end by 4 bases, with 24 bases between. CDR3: CASSYIWTLEGDSTEAFF. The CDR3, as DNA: TGTGCCAGCAGTTATATTTGGACTCTCGAGGGCGATTCCACTGAAGCTTTCTTT.

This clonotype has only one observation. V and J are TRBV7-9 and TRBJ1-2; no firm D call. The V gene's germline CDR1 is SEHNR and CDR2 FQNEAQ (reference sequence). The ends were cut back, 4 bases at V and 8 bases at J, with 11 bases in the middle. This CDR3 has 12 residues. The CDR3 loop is CASSWAEEGYTF. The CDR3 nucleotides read TGTGCCAGCAGCTGGGCGGAGGAGGGCTACACCTTC.

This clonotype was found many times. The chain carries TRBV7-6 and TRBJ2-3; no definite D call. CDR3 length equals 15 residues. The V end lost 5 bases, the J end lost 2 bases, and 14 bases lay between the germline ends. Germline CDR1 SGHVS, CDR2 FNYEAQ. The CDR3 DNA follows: TGTGCCAGCAGCCTCCAGGAAGGGTACACAGATACGCAGTATTTT. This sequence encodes CASSLQEGYTDTQYF.

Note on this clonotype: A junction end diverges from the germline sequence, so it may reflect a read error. The CDR3 here is CASSLYGGTEMNPEAFF. For the CDR3, the DNA is TGTGCCAGCAGCTTATACGGGGGGACAGAGATGAACCCTGAAGCTTTCTTT. The chain is built from TRBV7-2 and TRBJ1-1, with 7 bases aligning to TRBD1. The CDR3 extends over 17 amino acids. Looked up from germline, CDR1 is SGHTA and CDR2 is FQGNSA.